The clone carrying this T cell receptor (beta chain) was counted ten times or more. Time point here: newly diagnosed GD, antithyroid drugs for less than 3 months. RNA extracted from PBMCs served as the sequencing template. The patient group derived from an endocrinology department in Xi'an, China. CDR3 length: 14 amino acids. Trimming took off 5 bases at V and 6 bases at J, with 14 bases between the two ends. Per the germline V gene, CDR1 is SGHTA and CDR2 is FQGNSA. To make TCR beta libraries, researchers used iRepertoire HTBI primers and Arm-PCR of CDR3 regions. TCRdb re-called the multiplex PCR reads through MiXCR, storing one row per CDR3 protein. This table has 350,000 to 450,000 distinct CDR3 sequences, about 15% appearing once. This sample was taken from a study of regulatory T cells in long-lasting Graves disease. The same data also went into a second study, on T cells in Graves' hyperthyroidism and ophthalmopathy. Per that paper: In making diagnoses, clinical symptoms, serum thyroxine and TRAb, thyroid ultrasound and orbital computed tomography were all used.

Source: peripheral blood mononuclear cells (PBMCs), taken at new diagnosis, from a patient treated with antithyroid drugs. The sequence was collected from a woman in her thirties with Graves disease. The genes are TRBV7-2 and TRBJ2-1; D remains ambiguous. The CDR3: CASSPPPSGNEQFF. As DNA, the CDR3 is TGTGCCAGCAGCCCCCCTCCTTCAGGCAATGAGCAGTTCTTC.